Listed here are 19 T cell receptor beta chains from one sample, sequenced in a study of T cells in Graves' hyperthyroidism and ophthalmopathy. Authors of the study amplified TCR beta CDR3 regions from RNA transcripts. The HTBI primer set drove a first-round RT-PCR of the TCR CDR3. In TCRdb, the multiplex PCR reads were re-called with MiXCR into one record per CDR3 protein. The sample comprises 550,000 to 650,000 distinct CDR3 sequences, approximately 14% of which are singletons, and more than 4.5% rests with the top ten. The sample was blood. The receptors derive from a woman between 25 and 40 years old with Graves' hyperthyroidism that later progressed to Graves' ophthalmopathy.

Comments on this clonotype: A much larger clone is a single base away; this may be a read error. The J gene is TRBJ2-1, the V gene TRBV24-1; 9 nucleotides agree with TRBD1. Trimming cost V 5 bases and J 9 bases; bases outside gene matches: 10. CDR1 and CDR2 (germline): KGHDR, SFDVKD. The CDR3 loop spans 15 amino acids. CDR3 nucleotides: TGTGCCACCAGTGCTACGGACAGGGGAGTAAGTGAGCAGTTCTTC. Its translation: CATSATDRGVSEQFF.

The V and J genes are TRBV20-1 and TRBJ2-3; 12 bases line up with TRBD2. CDR1 is DFQATT and CDR2 is SNEGSKA in the germline V gene (reference sequence). The V segment lost 3 bases and the J segment 4 bases; nucleotides outside the gene matches: 11. This CDR3 is 17 amino acids long. The CDR3 region is CSASVASGRAKPDTQYF. In nucleotides, the CDR3 is TGCAGTGCTAGCGTTGCTAGCGGGAGGGCCAAGCCAGATACGCAGTATTTT.

This clonotype turned up a few times. The V call is TRBV5-1, the J call TRBJ2-3, with 7 bases identical to TRBD1. Germline-derived CDR1 and CDR2 are SGHRS and YFSETQ. The CDR3 contains 19 residues. V was clipped by 4 bases and J by 2 bases; unmatched bases: 19. CDR3 DNA sequence: TGCGCCAGCAGCCTTCCCGGGACAGAGACCGACCCCCACACAGATACGCAGTATTTT. This sequence encodes CASSLPGTETDPHTDTQYF. Full variable domain (missing parts from reference TRBV5-1 and TRBJ2-3): KAGVTQTPRYLIKTRGQQVTLSCSPISGHRSVSWYQQTPGQGLQFLFEYFSETQRNKGNFPGRFSGRQFSNSRSEMNVSTLELGDSALYLCASSLPGTETDPHTDTQYFGPGTRLTVL.

The chain has TRBV20-1 and TRBJ2-1, with 8 positions matching TRBD2. V shed 0 bases and J 1 base; nucleotides not matched to a gene: 5. CDR1 and CDR2 from the germline V gene are DFQATT and SNEGSKA (reference sequence). CDR3 size: 16 residues. The CDR3 bases are TGCAGTGCTAGAGATCACAAGCGGGGGTCCTACAATGAGCAGTTCTTC. Its protein product is CSARDHKRGSYNEQFF.

This clonotype was observed a few times. This chain connects TRBV7-9 to TRBJ2-4; 12 positions agree with TRBD2. Unmatched junction bases numbered 3, after V lost 0 bases and J lost 6 bases. Per the germline V gene, CDR1 is SEHNR and CDR2 is FQNEAQ (reference sequence). This CDR3 comprises 16 residues. CDR3 sequence reads: CASSLAGLAGINIQYF. CDR3 in DNA: TGTGCCAGCAGCTTAGCCGGACTAGCGGGAATAAACATTCAGTACTTC.

This sequence joins TRBV7-9 and TRBJ2-5; the match to TRBD2 covers 7 bases. This CDR3 spans 15 amino acids. Trimming cost V 4 bases and J 5 bases; bases outside gene matches: 10. CDR1 and CDR2 (germline): SEHNR, FQNEAQ (reference sequence). The CDR3 region is CASSSAVEGGETQYF. The CDR3 DNA is TGTGCCAGCAGCTCCGCCGTTGAGGGAGGGGAGACCCAGTACTTC.

To note about this clonotype: Possible read error: a much larger clone is one base away. This chain joins TRBV19 and TRBJ1-2; 9 bases align to TRBD1. The CDR3 loop spans 16 amino acids. Trimming cost V 5 bases and J 2 bases; bases outside gene matches: 9. Germline lookup yields CDR1 LNHDA and CDR2 SQIVND (reference sequence). CDR3 in DNA: TGTGCCAGTAGTTCCCAGAGACAGGGGGGGAACTATGGCTACACCTTC. Translating gives CASSSQRQGGNYGYTF.

This clonotype was seen only a few times. The chain links TRBV4-3 to TRBJ2-7; 7 positions match TRBD2. This CDR3 spans 15 amino acids. The trim removed 0 bases at V and 5 bases at J, leaving 7 bases unmatched. Germline assignment: CDR1 LGHNA and CDR2 YSLEER. CDR3 nucleotide sequence: TGCGCCAGCAGCCAAGATCACGGGGGGTCTGACGAGCAGTACTTC. Its translation is CASSQDHGGSDEQYF.

This clonotype showed up just a few times. The V call is TRBV18, the J call TRBJ1-1; a weak D match, TRBD1 (6 bases). The CDR3 is made up of 17 amino acids. The V gene lost 2 bases and the J gene lost 3 bases, with 19 bases spanning the gap. CDR1 and CDR2 from the germline V gene are KGHSH and LQKENI. The CDR3 here is CASSPIPLGGLDTEAFF. For the CDR3, the DNA is TGTGCCAGCTCACCAATCCCGTTAGGGGGGCTGGACACTGAAGCTTTCTTT.

Only a few counts were recorded for this clonotype. The rearrangement links TRBV14 to TRBJ2-6; no reliable D call. This CDR3 spans 17 amino acids. The germline V gene has CDR1 SGHDN and CDR2 FVKESK. Deletions cut 0 bases from V and 0 bases from J, with 9 bases between. The CDR3 DNA reads TGTGCCAGCAGCCAAGATGTAGGTTTCTCTGGGGCCAACGTCCTGACTTTC. Its protein is CASSQDVGFSGANVLTF.

This clonotype has at least ten counts. The J gene is TRBJ2-3, the V gene TRBV2, with D possibly matching TRBD1 (6 bases). Germline V gene lookup returns CDR1 SNHLY and CDR2 FYNNEI. CDR3 length equals 13 residues. Deletions cut 8 bases from V and 2 bases from J, with 11 bases between. The CDR3 loop is CASGQTNTDTQYF. CDR3 nucleotide sequence: TGTGCCAGCGGACAGACCAACACAGATACGCAGTATTTT.

At least ten counts were recorded for this clonotype. The chain combines TRBV20-1 with TRBJ1-1; D is possibly TRBD1 (6 bases). The germline gives CDR1 DFQATT, CDR2 SNEGSKA (reference sequence). CDR3 size: 14 residues. Deletions cut 2 bases from V and 5 bases from J, with 15 bases between. CDR3 sequence reads: CSARRSTGVTEAFF. For the CDR3, the DNA is TGCAGTGCTAGACGATCGACAGGAGTGACTGAAGCTTTCTTT.

There are many counts of this clonotype. This chain connects TRBV6-1 to TRBJ2-3; D is possibly TRBD1 (6 bases). CDR1 is MNHNS and CDR2 is SASEGT in the germline V gene. Trimming removed 6 bases at V and 1 base at J, with 11 bases between. The CDR3 length is 14 residues. The CDR3 nucleotides read TGTGCCAGCAGCCACCGACAGGGCACAGATACGCAGTATTTT. This translates into CASSHRQGTDTQYF.

The genes are TRBV29-1 and TRBJ2-6, with D perhaps given as TRBD1 or TRBD2 (5 bases each). Looked up from germline, CDR1 is SQVTM and CDR2 is ANQGSEA. V shed 6 bases and J shed 0 bases, with 18 bases lying between them. The CDR3 covers 17 residues. As DNA, the CDR3 is TGCAGCGTGGATGGAAAGGGACCGAGCTCTGGGGCCAACGTCCTGACTTTC. Translation gives CSVDGKGPSSGANVLTF.

This clonotype was seen ten or more times. V usage is TRBV7-2 and J usage is TRBJ2-1; 10 bases line up with TRBD2. The V segment lost 2 bases and the J segment 7 bases; nucleotides outside the gene matches: 5. The germline V gene encodes CDR1 SGHTA and CDR2 FQGNSA. CDR3 length: 15 residues. This chain's CDR3 is CASSLTATSGNEQFF. The CDR3 DNA sequence: TGTGCCAGCAGCTTAACTGCGACTAGCGGGAATGAGCAGTTCTTC.

This clonotype has a count of ten or more. This sequence joins TRBV27 and TRBJ2-1; unclear D gene. CDR3 length: 12 amino acids. Germline loops: CDR1 MNHEY, CDR2 SMNVEV (reference sequence). Trimming shortened V by 4 bases and J by 6 bases, and 7 bases separated the two germline ends. CDR3 protein: CASSSPGNEQFF. The DNA of the CDR3 is TGTGCCAGCAGTTCACCGGGCAATGAGCAGTTCTTC.

Only a few counts were recorded for this clonotype. The chain links TRBV14 to TRBJ1-1; D gene unclear. The germline V gene has CDR1 SGHDN and CDR2 FVKESK. This CDR3 contains 13 residues. V was shortened by 4 bases and J by 3 bases, with 9 bases between the two germline ends. Here the CDR3 reads CASSLIGHTEAFF. CDR3 DNA: TGTGCCAGCAGCCTAATTGGGCACACTGAAGCTTTCTTT.

The rearrangement links TRBV12-3 or TRBV12-4 to TRBJ1-2, with a possible D match to TRBD1 (6 bases). V was cut by 3 bases and J by 4 bases, with 12 bases left in between. The CDR3 totals 14 residues. The CDR3 DNA follows: TGTGCCAGCAGTTTGGGATGGACAGCCTATGGCTACACCTTC. Encoded protein: CASSLGWTAYGYTF.

V usage is TRBV11-2 and J usage is TRBJ2-7; 7 nucleotides agree with TRBD2. The ends lost 4 bases at V and 0 bases at J; junction bases unmatched: 9. CDR1 is SGHAT and CDR2 is FQNNGV in the germline V gene. This CDR3 comprises 16 residues. The CDR3 DNA sequence: TGTGCCAGCAGCTCCCTTAAGCGGGAACCCTCCTACGAGCAGTACTTC. Its translation is CASSSLKREPSYEQYF.